The T cell receptor (beta chain) under discussion was sequenced for a study of T cells in Graves' hyperthyroidism and ophthalmopathy. Turning to the study itself: Sampling of peripheral blood happened at initial diagnosis, prior to any treatment. General study results and limits: Median prediction lead before ophthalmopathy onset was 6.5 to 7 months with the model. A 13 V-J model separated ophthalmopathy from stable hyperthyroidism.

Hyperthyroidism was newly diagnosed in patients aged 18 to 65 (duration under 2 months). Amplified TCR beta CDR3 regions derived from RNA transcripts. HTBI primers were used for first-round RT-PCR of the TCR CDR3. TCRdb used MiXCR to reprocess the multiplex PCR reads, holding one entry per CDR3 protein. The data hold 650,000 to 700,000 distinct CDR3 sequences, with about 18% observed a single time. Germline-derived CDR1 and CDR2 are SEHNR and FQNEAQ (reference sequence). CDR3 length equals 15 residues. J was trimmed by 8 bases and V by 4 bases; bases with no gene match: 8. This clonotype was counted at least ten times. Its antigen is unidentified.

Material: blood. V and J are TRBV7-9 and TRBJ2-1; TRBD1 aligns across 10 bases. The TCR originated in a man in his forties or fifties with Graves' hyperthyroidism. CDR3 in amino acids: CASSSPGQGKDEQFF. The CDR3, as DNA: TGTGCCAGCAGCTCGCCGGGACAGGGGAAGGATGAGCAGTTCTTC.